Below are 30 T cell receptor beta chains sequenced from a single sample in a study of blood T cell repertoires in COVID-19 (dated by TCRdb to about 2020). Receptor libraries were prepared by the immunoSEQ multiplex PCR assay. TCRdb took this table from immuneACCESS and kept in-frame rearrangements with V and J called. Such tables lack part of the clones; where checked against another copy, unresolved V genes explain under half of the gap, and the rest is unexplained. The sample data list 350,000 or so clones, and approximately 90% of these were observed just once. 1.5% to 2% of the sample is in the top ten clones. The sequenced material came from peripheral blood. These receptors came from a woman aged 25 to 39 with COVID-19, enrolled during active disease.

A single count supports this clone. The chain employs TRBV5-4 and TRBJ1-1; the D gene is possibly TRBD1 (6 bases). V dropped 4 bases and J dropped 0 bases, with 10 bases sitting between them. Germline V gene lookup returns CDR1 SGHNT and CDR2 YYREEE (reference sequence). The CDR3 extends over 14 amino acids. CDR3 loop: CASSRDRMNTEAFF. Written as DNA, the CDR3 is TGTGCCAGCAGCCGTGACAGGATGAACACTGAAGCTTTCTTT.

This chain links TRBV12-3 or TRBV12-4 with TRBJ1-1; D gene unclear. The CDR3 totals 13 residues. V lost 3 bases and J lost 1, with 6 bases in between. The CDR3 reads CASSFSSNTEAFF. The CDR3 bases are TGTGCCAGCAGTTTTTCGTCGAACACTGAAGCTTTCTTT.

The CDR3 DNA sequence: TGTGCCTGGGACCCCAGGGGACGGGGCGAGCAGTACTTC. It codes for CAWDPRGRGEQYF. The chain employs TRBV30 and TRBJ2-7; perhaps TRBD1 as D (6 bases). Trimming stripped 5 bases from V and 6 bases from J, with 17 bases between. This CDR3 has 13 residues. CDR1 is GTSNPN, CDR2 SVGIG, per germline (reference sequence).

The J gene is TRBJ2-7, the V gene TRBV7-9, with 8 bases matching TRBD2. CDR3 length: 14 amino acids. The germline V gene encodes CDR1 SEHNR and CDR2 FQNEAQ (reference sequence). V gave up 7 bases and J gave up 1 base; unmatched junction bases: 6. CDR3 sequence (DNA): TGTGCCAGCATGCCGGGAGGGCCATCCTACGAGCAGTACTTC. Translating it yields CASMPGGPSYEQYF. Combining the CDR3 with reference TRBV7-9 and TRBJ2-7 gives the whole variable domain DTGVSQNPRHKITKRGQNVTFRCDPISEHNRLYWYRQTLGQGPEFLTYFQNEAQLEKSRLLSDRFSAERPKGSFSTLEIQRTEQGDSAMYLCASMPGGPSYEQYFGPGTRLTVT.

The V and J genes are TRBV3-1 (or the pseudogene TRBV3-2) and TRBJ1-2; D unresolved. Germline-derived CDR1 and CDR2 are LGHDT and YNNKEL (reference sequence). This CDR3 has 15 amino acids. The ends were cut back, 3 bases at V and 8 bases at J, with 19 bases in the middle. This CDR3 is CASSHSLGGVGGYTF. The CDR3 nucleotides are TGTGCCAGCAGCCACAGTTTGGGCGGGGTAGGCGGCTACACCTTC.

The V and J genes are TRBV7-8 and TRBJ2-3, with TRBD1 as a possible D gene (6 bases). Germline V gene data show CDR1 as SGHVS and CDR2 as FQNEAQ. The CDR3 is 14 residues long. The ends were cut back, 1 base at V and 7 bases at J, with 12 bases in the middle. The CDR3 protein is CASSLGLTGYTQYF. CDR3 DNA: TGTGCCAGCAGCTTAGGCCTCACAGGGTATACGCAGTATTTT. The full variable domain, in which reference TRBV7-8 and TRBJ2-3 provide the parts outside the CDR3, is GAGVSQSPRYKVAKRGQDVALRCDPISGHVSLFWYQQALGQGPEFLTYFQNEAQLDKSGLPSDRFFAERPEGSVSTLKIQRTQQEDSAVYLCASSLGLTGYTQYFGPGTRLTVL.

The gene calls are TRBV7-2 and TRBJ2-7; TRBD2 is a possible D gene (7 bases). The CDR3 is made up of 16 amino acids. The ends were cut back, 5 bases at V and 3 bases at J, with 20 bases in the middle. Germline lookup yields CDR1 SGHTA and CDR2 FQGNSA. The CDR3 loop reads CASSPQGGGGRYEQYF. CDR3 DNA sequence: TGTGCCAGCAGCCCCCAGGGAGGGGGGGGGCGCTACGAGCAGTACTTC.

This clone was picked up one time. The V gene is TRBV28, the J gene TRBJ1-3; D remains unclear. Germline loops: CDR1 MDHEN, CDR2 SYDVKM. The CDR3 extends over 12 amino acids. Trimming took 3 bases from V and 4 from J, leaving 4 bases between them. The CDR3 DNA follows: TGTGCCAGCAGTTTTCCGGGAAACACCATATATTTT. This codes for CASSFPGNTIYF.

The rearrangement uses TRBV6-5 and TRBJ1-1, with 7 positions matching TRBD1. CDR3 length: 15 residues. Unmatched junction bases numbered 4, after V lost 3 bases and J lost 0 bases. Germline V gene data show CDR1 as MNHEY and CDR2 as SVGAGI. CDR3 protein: CASSYAGQLNTEAFF. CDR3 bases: TGTGCCAGCAGTTATGCGGGACAGTTGAACACTGAAGCTTTCTTT.

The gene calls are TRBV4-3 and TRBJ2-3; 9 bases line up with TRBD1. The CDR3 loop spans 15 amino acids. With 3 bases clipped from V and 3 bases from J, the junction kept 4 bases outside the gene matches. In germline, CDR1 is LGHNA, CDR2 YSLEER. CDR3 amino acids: CASSQGQGGTDTQYF. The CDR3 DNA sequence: TGCGCCAGCAGCCAGGGACAGGGTGGGACAGATACGCAGTATTTT.

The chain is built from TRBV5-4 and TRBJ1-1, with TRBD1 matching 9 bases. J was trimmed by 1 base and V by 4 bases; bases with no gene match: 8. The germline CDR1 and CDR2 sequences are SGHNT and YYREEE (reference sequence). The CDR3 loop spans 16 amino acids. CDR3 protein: CASSGSGTGKNTEAFF. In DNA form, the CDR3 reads TGTGCCAGCAGCGGATCCGGGACAGGGAAGAACACTGAAGCTTTCTTT.

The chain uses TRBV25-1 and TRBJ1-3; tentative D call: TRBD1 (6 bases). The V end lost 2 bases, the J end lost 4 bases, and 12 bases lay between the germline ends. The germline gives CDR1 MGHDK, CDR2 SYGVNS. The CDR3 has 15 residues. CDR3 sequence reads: CASSEGWTAGNTIYF. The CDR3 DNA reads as TGTGCCAGCAGTGAAGGATGGACAGCAGGAAACACCATATATTTT.

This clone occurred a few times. The CDR3 is CASSDGTGTQPQHF. The CDR3 DNA follows: TGTGCCAGCAGTGACGGGACAGGGACTCAGCCCCAGCATTTT. The V gene is TRBV2, the J gene TRBJ1-5, with 9 bases lining up with TRBD1. This CDR3 region has 14 residues. Germline V gene lookup returns CDR1 SNHLY and CDR2 FYNNEI. Trimming took 3 bases from V and 6 from J; bases not matched to a gene: 3.

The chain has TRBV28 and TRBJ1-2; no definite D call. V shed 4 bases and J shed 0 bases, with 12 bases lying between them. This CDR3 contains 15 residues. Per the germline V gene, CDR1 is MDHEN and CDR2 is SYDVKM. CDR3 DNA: TGTGCCAGCAGTTCCACCGGGGTAGCTAACTATGGCTACACCTTC. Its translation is CASSSTGVANYGYTF.

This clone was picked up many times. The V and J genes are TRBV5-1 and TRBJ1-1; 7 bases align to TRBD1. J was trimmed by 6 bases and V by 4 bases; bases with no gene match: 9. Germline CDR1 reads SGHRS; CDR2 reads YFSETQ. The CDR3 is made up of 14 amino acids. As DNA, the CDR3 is TGCGCCAGCAGCACACAGGGGCTGGACGCTGAAGCTTTCTTT. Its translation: CASSTQGLDAEAFF. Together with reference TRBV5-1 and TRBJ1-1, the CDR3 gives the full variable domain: KAGVTQTPRYLIKTRGQQVTLSCSPISGHRSVSWYQQTPGQGLQFLFEYFSETQRNKGNFPGRFSGRQFSNSRSEMNVSTLELGDSALYLCASSTQGLDAEAFFGQGTRLTVV.

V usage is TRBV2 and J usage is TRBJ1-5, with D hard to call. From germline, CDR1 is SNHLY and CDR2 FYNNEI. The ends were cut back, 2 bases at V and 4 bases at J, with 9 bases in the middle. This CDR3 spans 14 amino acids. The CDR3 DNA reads TGTGCCAGCAGTGAACGGGTACTAAATCAGCCCCAGCATTTT. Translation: CASSERVLNQPQHF.

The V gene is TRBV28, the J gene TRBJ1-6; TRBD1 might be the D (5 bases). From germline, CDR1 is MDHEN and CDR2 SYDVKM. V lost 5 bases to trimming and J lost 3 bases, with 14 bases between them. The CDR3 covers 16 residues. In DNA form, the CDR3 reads TGTGCCAGCAGTACCATGACAGACGACTATAATTCACCCCTCCACTTT. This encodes CASSTMTDDYNSPLHF.

This chain's CDR3 is CATLGGDRGLYGYTF. CDR3 sequence (DNA): TGTGCCACCCTAGGGGGCGACAGGGGTCTATATGGCTACACCTTC. This chain uses TRBV19 with TRBJ1-2; 8 positions agree with TRBD1. The CDR3 sequence is 15 residues long. Germline V gene data show CDR1 as LNHDA and CDR2 as SQIVND (reference sequence). The ends lost 10 bases at V and 5 bases at J; junction bases unmatched: 15.

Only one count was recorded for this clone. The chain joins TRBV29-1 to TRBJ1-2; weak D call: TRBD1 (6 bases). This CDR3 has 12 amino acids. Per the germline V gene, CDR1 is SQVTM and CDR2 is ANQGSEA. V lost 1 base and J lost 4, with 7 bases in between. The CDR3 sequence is CSVEAGAYGYTF. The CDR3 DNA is TGCAGCGTTGAAGCAGGGGCCTATGGCTACACCTTC.

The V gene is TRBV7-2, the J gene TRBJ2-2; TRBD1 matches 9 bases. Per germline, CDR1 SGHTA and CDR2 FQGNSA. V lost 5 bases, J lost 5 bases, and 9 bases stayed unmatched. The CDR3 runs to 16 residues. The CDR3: CASSPQTGGTTGELFF. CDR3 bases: TGTGCCAGCAGCCCACAGACAGGGGGGACGACCGGGGAGCTGTTTTTT.

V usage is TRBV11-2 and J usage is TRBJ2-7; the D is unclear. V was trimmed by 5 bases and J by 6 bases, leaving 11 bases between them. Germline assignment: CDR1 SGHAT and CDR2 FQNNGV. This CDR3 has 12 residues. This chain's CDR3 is CASSPRLGEQYV. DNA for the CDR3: TGTGCCAGCAGCCCGAGACTTGGCGAGCAGTACGTC.

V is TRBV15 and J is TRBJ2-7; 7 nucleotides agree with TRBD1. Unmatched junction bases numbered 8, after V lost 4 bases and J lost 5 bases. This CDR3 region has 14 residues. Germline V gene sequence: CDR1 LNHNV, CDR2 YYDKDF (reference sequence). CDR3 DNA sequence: TGTGCCACCAGCACCACCGGGACAGAGGACGAGCAGTACTTC. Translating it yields CATSTTGTEDEQYF.

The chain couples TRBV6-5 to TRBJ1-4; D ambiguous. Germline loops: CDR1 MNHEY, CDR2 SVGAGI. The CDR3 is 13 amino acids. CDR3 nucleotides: TGTGCTGTGGCGGCTCGACGGAATGAAAAACTGTTTTTT. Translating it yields CAVAARRNEKLFF.

The CDR3 loop is CASSQSGAYSNQPQHF. In DNA, the CDR3 is TGCGCCAGCAGCCAATCGGGAGCATATAGCAATCAGCCCCAGCATTTT. The chain carries TRBV4-1 and TRBJ1-5; D is ambiguous. The CDR3 length is 16 residues. The V end lost 2 bases, the J end lost 0 bases, and 11 bases lay between the germline ends. Germline V gives CDR1 MGHRA, CDR2 YSYEKL.

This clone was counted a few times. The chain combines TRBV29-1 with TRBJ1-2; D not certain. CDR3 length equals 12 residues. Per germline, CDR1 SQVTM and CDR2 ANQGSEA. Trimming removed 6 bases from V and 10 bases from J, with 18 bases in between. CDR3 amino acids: CSVAMFLGDYTF. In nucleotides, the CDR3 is TGCAGCGTCGCCATGTTCCTCGGGGACTACACCTTC.

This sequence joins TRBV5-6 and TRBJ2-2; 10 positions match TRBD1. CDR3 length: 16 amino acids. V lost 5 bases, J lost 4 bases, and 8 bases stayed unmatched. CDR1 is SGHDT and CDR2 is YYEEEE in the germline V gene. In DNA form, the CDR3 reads TGTGCCAGCAGTTCCCCACGACAGGGGGCCACCGGGGAGCTGTTTTTT. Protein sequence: CASSSPRQGATGELFF.

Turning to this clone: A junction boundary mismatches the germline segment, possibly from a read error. In nucleotides, the CDR3 is TGTGCCAGCAACGTCGGGGGGGCCACACCCTCCCACAATGAGCAGTTCTTC. It is translated as CASNVGGATPSHNEQFF. The J gene is TRBJ2-1, the V gene TRBV2, with 8 bases that match TRBD2. Per the germline V gene, CDR1 is SNHLY and CDR2 is FYNNEI. The CDR3 loop spans 17 amino acids.

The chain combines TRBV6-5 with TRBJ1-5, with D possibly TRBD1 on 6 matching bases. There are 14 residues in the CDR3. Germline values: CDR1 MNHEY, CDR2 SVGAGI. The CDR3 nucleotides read TGTGCTGTGGGGGCTCAGGGTAGCAATCAGCCCCAGCATTTT. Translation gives CAVGAQGSNQPQHF.

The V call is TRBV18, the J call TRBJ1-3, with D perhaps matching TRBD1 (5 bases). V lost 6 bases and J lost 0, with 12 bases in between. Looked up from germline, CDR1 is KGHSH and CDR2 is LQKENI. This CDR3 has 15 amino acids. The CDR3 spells CASSSRGDSGNTIYF. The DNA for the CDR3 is TGTGCCAGCTCTTCCCGGGGGGACTCTGGAAACACCATATATTTT.

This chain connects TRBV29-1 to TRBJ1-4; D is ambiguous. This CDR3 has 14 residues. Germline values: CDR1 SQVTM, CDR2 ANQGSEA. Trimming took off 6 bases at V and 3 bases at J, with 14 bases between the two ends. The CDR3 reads CSVSGSPSNEKLFF. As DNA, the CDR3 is TGCAGCGTGAGTGGTTCACCTTCTAATGAAAAACTGTTTTTT.